Listed here are 15 T cell receptor beta chains from one sample, sequenced in a study of cytomegalovirus exposure and HLA in healthy donors. PCR employed 60 Vbeta and 13 Jbeta primers. Produced via immunoSEQ multiplex PCR; TCRdb's table is partial and in-frame only. The repertoire has almost 200,000 clones, 70% to 80% of them found once; the top ten carry around 0.42%. The specimen was PBMCs. Receptors originate from a male donor in good health and CMV-seropositive.

The J gene is TRBJ2-3, the V gene TRBV10-3; TRBD2 matches at 7 bases. Germline V gene sequence: CDR1 ENHRY, CDR2 SYGVKD. CDR3 length equals 16 residues. With 4 bases clipped from V and 2 bases from J, the junction kept 9 bases outside the gene matches. In DNA, the CDR3 is TGTGCCATCAGTGGCAGGCCTAGCGGAATCACAGATACGCAGTATTTT. Encoded protein: CAISGRPSGITDTQYF.

The gene calls are TRBV27 and TRBJ2-3; 8 bases align to TRBD1. The CDR3 runs to 13 residues. V was clipped by 6 bases and J by 4 bases; unmatched bases: 3. CDR1 is MNHEY, CDR2 SMNVEV, per germline (reference sequence). The CDR3 reads CASRQGAADTQYF. The CDR3 nucleotides read TGTGCCAGCAGGCAGGGGGCGGCAGATACGCAGTATTTT.

The J gene is TRBJ1-1, the V gene TRBV19; TRBD1 matches at 8 bases. Germline assignment: CDR1 LNHDA and CDR2 SQIVND (reference sequence). The trim removed 5 bases at V and 0 bases at J, leaving 2 bases unmatched. This CDR3 is 14 amino acids long. DNA for the CDR3: TGTGCCAGTAGTTCCAGGGGGCTGAACACTGAAGCTTTCTTT. Encoded protein: CASSSRGLNTEAFF.

CDR3 nucleotide sequence: TGTGCCAGCAGTGATCAAACTTATAGCAATCAGCCCCAGCATTTT. Encoded protein: CASSDQTYSNQPQHF. V gene TRBV2 combines with J gene TRBJ1-5, with D unresolved. This CDR3 region has 15 residues. The V and J ends lost 3 bases and 0 bases respectively, with 9 bases between them. Per germline, CDR1 SNHLY and CDR2 FYNNEI.

This clone came up once. The chain has TRBV9 and TRBJ2-2; TRBD2 agrees at 12 bases. Germline CDR1 is SGDLS and CDR2 is YYNGEE. This CDR3 is built from 19 residues. The V and J ends lost 2 bases and 2 bases, in that order; junction bases with no gene match: 10. CDR3 residues: CASSVRGLAGFTNTGELFF. CDR3 bases: TGTGCCAGCAGCGTCAGAGGACTAGCGGGATTCACTAACACCGGGGAGCTGTTTTTT.

The V and J genes are TRBV10-3 and TRBJ2-3; 7 nucleotides align to TRBD2. Germline CDR1 reads ENHRY; CDR2 reads SYGVKD. The CDR3 length is 13 residues. J was trimmed by 6 bases and V by 4 bases; bases with no gene match: 4. The CDR3 sequence is CAISGTSPDTQYF. The CDR3 region has the DNA TGTGCCATCAGTGGGACTAGTCCCGATACGCAGTATTTT.

V usage is TRBV5-1 and J usage is TRBJ2-7, with TRBD1 matching over 8 bases. The germline V gene encodes CDR1 SGHRS and CDR2 YFSETQ. V lost 3 bases, J lost 5 bases, and 7 bases stayed unmatched. The CDR3 sequence is 14 residues long. The CDR3 coding sequence is TGCGCCAGCAGCTCTACCGGGACAGGCGACGAGCAGTACTTC. Translated, it gives CASSSTGTGDEQYF.

The sample holds one count of this clone. The chain links TRBV5-1 to TRBJ1-5, with 8 bases fitting TRBD1. The CDR3 consists of 14 residues. The V gene's germline CDR1 is SGHRS and CDR2 YFSETQ. Unmatched junction bases numbered 4, after V lost 1 base and J lost 7 bases. In nucleotides, the CDR3 is TGCGCCAGCAGCTTGACAGGGGGAGAACAGCCCCAGCATTTT. Translation gives CASSLTGGEQPQHF.

The chain combines TRBV4-3 with TRBJ1-1; maybe TRBD1 (6 bases). Trimming cost V 5 bases and J 0 bases, with 10 bases left between them. This CDR3 is built from 14 residues. Germline loops: CDR1 LGHNA, CDR2 YSLEER. In nucleotides, the CDR3 is TGCGCCAGCAGCGTACAGGGTGTGAACACTGAAGCTTTCTTT. Protein sequence: CASSVQGVNTEAFF.

The chain recombines TRBV11-3 with TRBJ2-5; maybe TRBD2 (6 bases). Trimming removed 5 bases at V and 4 bases at J, with 11 bases between. Germline CDR1 and CDR2: SGHNT and YENEEA. There are 13 residues in the CDR3. CDR3 DNA: TGTGCCAGCAGCCCCGGGAGTCCAGAGACCCAGTACTTC. It codes for CASSPGSPETQYF.

This clone has more than one count but fewer than ten. This chain joins TRBV5-6 and TRBJ2-6; 7 bases are a match to TRBD2. The junction had 10 bases not matched to a gene; V was cut back by 5 bases and J by 2 bases. The length of the CDR3 is 17 residues. Germline V lookup: CDR1 SGHDT, CDR2 YYEEEE. CDR3 sequence: CASSLGVAGAGANVLTF. CDR3 coding DNA: TGTGCCAGCAGTCTGGGGGTGGCGGGGGCTGGGGCCAACGTCCTGACTTTC.

The chain is built from TRBV5-1 and TRBJ2-1, with 8 bases that match TRBD2. Per germline, CDR1 SGHRS and CDR2 YFSETQ. The CDR3 spans 16 residues. After removal of 2 bases from V and 0 bases from J, the junction contained 4 bases not matched to a gene. DNA of the CDR3: TGCGCCAGCAGCTTCGGACTAGCAGGCTCCTACAATGAGCAGTTCTTC. Translated, it gives CASSFGLAGSYNEQFF.

This sequence joins TRBV14 and TRBJ1-1, with a possible D match to TRBD1 (5 bases). This CDR3 has 15 amino acids. V lost 4 bases and J lost 3, with 15 bases in between. CDR1 is SGHDN, CDR2 FVKESK, per germline. The CDR3 bases are TGTGCCAGCAGCCGGAAGGGGCGGGAGGACACTGAAGCTTTCTTT. Translating gives CASSRKGREDTEAFF.

This chain links TRBV6-5 with TRBJ2-7; 7 bases agree with TRBD1. V lost 2 bases to trimming and J lost 5 bases; unmatched junction nucleotides: 9. This CDR3 is 15 amino acids long. Germline CDR1 MNHEY, CDR2 SVGAGI. The CDR3 is CASSYSRRGYDEQYF. The CDR3 coding sequence is TGTGCCAGCAGTTACAGCCGCAGGGGGTATGACGAGCAGTACTTC.

V is TRBV5-4 and J is TRBJ2-7; 12 nucleotides align to TRBD1. The CDR3 sequence is 16 residues long. The germline V gene encodes CDR1 SGHNT and CDR2 YYREEE (reference sequence). With 5 bases clipped from V and 7 bases from J, the junction kept 13 bases outside the gene matches. This CDR3 is CASRTNPGQGAQEQYF. CDR3 nucleotide sequence: TGTGCCAGCAGGACGAATCCGGGACAGGGGGCGCAAGAGCAGTACTTC. The full variable domain, in which reference TRBV5-4 and TRBJ2-7 provide the parts outside the CDR3, is ETGVTQSPTHLIKTRGQQVTLRCSSQSGHNTVSWYQQALGQGPQFIFQYYREEENGRGNFPPRFSGLQFPNYSSELNVNALELDDSALYLCASRTNPGQGAQEQYFGPGTRLTVT.